One and the same sample provided the 7 T cell receptor beta chains below, sequenced in a study of blood T cell repertoires in COVID-19. The table came from immunoSEQ multiplex PCR; TCRdb's copy has only in-frame clones and leaves some out. Among approximately 300,000 clones listed, nearly 90% were seen once. Sequencing used PBMCs or T cells enriched from blood (not recorded which). These TCRs come from a woman under 30 with acute COVID-19.

The CDR3 sequence is CASSPSGAAGEQYF. In nucleotides, the CDR3 is TGTGCCAGCTCACCATCAGGGGCCGCAGGCGAGCAGTACTTC. This chain uses TRBV18 with TRBJ2-7, with D possibly matching TRBD1 (6 bases). The CDR3 consists of 14 residues. Germline CDR1 KGHSH, CDR2 LQKENI. Deletions cut 2 bases from V and 6 bases from J, with 14 bases between.

This rearrangement joins TRBV19 to TRBJ2-4; perhaps TRBD1 as D (6 bases). Germline values: CDR1 LNHDA, CDR2 SQIVND (reference sequence). This CDR3 region has 14 residues. Trimming stripped 3 bases from V and 4 bases from J, with 10 bases between. CDR3 sequence (DNA): TGTGCCAGTAGTATTGGGGGCCTTAAAAACATTCAGTACTTC. It specifies CASSIGGLKNIQYF.

The genes are TRBV7-2 and TRBJ2-3, with 7 bases fitting TRBD2. Germline V gives CDR1 SGHTA, CDR2 FQGNSA. The CDR3 spans 15 residues. Germline trimming cut 1 base from V and 5 bases from J; bases unmatched to any gene: 6. CDR3 DNA: TGTGCCAGCAGCTTAGGCGGGAGTAAAAGAGATACGCAGTATTTT. This gives the protein CASSLGGSKRDTQYF.

J is TRBJ2-2 and V is TRBV5-4, with unresolved D. Between the trimmed V and J ends, which lost 4 bases and 8 bases, there was a span of 12 bases. CDR3 length: 13 residues. Germline V CDR1 and CDR2: SGHNT, YYREEE (reference sequence). The CDR3 reads CASSPPGVGELFF. The CDR3 nucleotides are TGTGCCAGCAGCCCCCCAGGCGTTGGGGAGCTGTTTTTT.

The J gene is TRBJ2-1, the V gene TRBV18; tentative D call: TRBD2 (5 bases). V lost 3 bases and J 5 bases, leaving 11 bases between the germline ends. Per the germline V gene, CDR1 is KGHSH and CDR2 is LQKENI. This CDR3 has 14 amino acids. The CDR3 here is CASSPDLMNNEQFF. The CDR3 DNA reads TGTGCCAGCTCACCGGACTTAATGAACAATGAGCAGTTCTTC.

The V and J genes are TRBV5-1 and TRBJ2-3; perhaps TRBD1 as D (5 bases). V gave up 6 bases and J gave up 0 bases, with 8 bases separating them. Germline values: CDR1 SGHRS, CDR2 YFSETQ. The CDR3 totals 13 residues. The CDR3, as DNA: TGCGCCAGCAATCCAGGGAGCACAGATACGCAGTATTTT. This codes for CASNPGSTDTQYF.

CDR3 nucleotides: TGTGCCAGCAGGAAGGGAGGCTCTGGAAACACCATATATTTT. It specifies CASRKGGSGNTIYF. The chain has TRBV6-5 and TRBJ1-3, with D unresolved. From germline, CDR1 is MNHEY and CDR2 SVGAGI. V lost 6 bases and J 0 bases, leaving 9 bases between the germline ends. The CDR3 contains 14 residues.